The clone carrying this T cell receptor (beta chain) was seen many times. From germline, CDR1 is MDHEN and CDR2 SYDVKM. The CDR3 has 15 amino acids. J lost 3 bases, V lost 6 bases, and 6 bases had no gene match. The data originate from a study of identical twins. TCRdb re-called the 5' RACE reads with MiXCR, one entry per CDR3 protein. The sample carries approximately 600,000 distinct CDR3 sequences, 9% to 10% recorded once. These data also formed part of another study, on yellow fever vaccine responses in identical twins.

Sequenced sample: PBMCs. The clonotype was recovered from a young woman in good health. The chain employs TRBV28 and TRBJ1-1, with TRBD1 identical over 11 bases. CDR3 residues: CASSLLDRGHTEAFF. DNA of the CDR3: TGTGCCAGCAGCCTACTGGACAGGGGGCACACTGAAGCTTTCTTT.